Given below is one T cell receptor beta chain in context. Its specificity is unknown. This record belongs to a study of regulatory dendritic cells for organ transplantation. The study's findings and limits: Regulatory dendritic cells appeared to expand memory CD8+ clones less than mature ones. Among resting subsets, memory CD8+ cells contained the most alloreactive clonotypes. The authors noted considerable between-person heterogeneity in alloreactive memory CD8+ cells.

Memory T cells were CD45RO+, naive were CD45RA+, sorted by FACS. Libraries were prepared by immunoSEQ multiplex PCR; TCRdb keeps only in-frame clonotypes and omits some of them. This table holds 26,000 or so clones, around 84% found once. Sequenced sample: naive CD4+ T cells from blood. Noted subset: CD45RA+ naive T cells. The sequence was obtained from a human donor in good health.

The CDR3 region is CASSHRLADYNEQFF. CDR3 sequence (DNA): TGCGCCAGCAGCCACAGACTAGCGGATTACAATGAGCAGTTCTTC. The chain has TRBV4-1 and TRBJ2-1, with 9 bases fitting TRBD2. This CDR3 is built from 15 residues. Unmatched junction bases numbered 4, after V lost 3 bases and J lost 4 bases. CDR1 is MGHRA, CDR2 YSYEKL, per germline.